The sequence of this T cell receptor beta chain was determined in a study of cytomegalovirus exposure and HLA in healthy donors. The study's findings and limits: Available immune exposure information covered CMV serostatus only.

About this clone itself: The antigen is not known.

The germline gives CDR1 SEHNR, CDR2 FQNEAQ (reference sequence). The CDR3 is made up of 17 amino acids. V lost 1 base to trimming and J lost 3 bases; unmatched junction nucleotides: 12. The PCR employed 60 Vbeta primers together with 13 Jbeta primers. The protocol was immunoSEQ multiplex PCR, while the TCRdb copy is restricted to in-frame clones and leaves out a portion. The sample consists of some 140,000 clones, roughly three fifths of them appearing once. The source is a woman aged 40-49 years in good health and CMV-seronegative. This chain joins TRBV7-9 and TRBJ2-7; 7 nucleotides agree with TRBD2. Sample: PBMCs. The CDR3 nucleotides read TGTGCCAGCAGCTTAGGCGGGAACGCGGGGGTTGACTACGAGCAGTACTTC. It is translated as CASSLGGNAGVDYEQYF.